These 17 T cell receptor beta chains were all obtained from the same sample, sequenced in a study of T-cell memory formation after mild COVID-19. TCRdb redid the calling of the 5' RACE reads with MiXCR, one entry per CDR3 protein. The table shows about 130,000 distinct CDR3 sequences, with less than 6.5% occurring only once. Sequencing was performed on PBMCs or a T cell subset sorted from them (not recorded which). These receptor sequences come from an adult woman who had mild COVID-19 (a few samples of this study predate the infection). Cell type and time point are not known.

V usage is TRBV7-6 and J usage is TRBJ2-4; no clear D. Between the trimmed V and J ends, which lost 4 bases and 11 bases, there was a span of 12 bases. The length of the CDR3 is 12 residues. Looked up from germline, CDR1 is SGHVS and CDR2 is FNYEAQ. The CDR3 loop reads CASSSHRAVQYF. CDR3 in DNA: TGTGCCAGCAGCTCCCATCGGGCAGTTCAGTACTTC.

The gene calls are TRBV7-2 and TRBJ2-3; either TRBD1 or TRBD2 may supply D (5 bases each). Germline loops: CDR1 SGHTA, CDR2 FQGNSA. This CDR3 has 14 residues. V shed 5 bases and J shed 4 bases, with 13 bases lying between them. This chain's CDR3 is CASSLGAGPDTQYF. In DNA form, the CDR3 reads TGTGCCAGCAGCCTGGGAGCAGGGCCAGATACGCAGTATTTT.

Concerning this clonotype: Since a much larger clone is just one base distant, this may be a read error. CDR3 in amino acids: CSSSLRGTGELFF. The CDR3 coding sequence is TGCTCCAGCAGCCTCCGGGGCACCGGGGAGCTGTTTTTT. This chain joins TRBV4-1 and TRBJ2-2; TRBD2 is a possible D gene (5 bases). Germline V gives CDR1 MGHRA, CDR2 YSYEKL. This CDR3 contains 13 residues.

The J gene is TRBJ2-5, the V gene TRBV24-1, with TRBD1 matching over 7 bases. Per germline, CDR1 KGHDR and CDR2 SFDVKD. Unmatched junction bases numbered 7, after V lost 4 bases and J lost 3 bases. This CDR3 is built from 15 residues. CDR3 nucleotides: TGTGCCACCAGTGACCCCCGGGACAGAAAAGAGACCCAGTACTTC. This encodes CATSDPRDRKETQYF.

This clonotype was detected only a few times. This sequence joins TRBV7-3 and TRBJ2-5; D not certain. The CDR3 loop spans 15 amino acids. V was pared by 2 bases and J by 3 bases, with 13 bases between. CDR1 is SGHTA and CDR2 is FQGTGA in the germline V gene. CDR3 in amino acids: CASSLYKGKKETQYF. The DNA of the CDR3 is TGTGCCAGCAGCTTATATAAGGGTAAAAAAGAGACCCAGTACTTC.

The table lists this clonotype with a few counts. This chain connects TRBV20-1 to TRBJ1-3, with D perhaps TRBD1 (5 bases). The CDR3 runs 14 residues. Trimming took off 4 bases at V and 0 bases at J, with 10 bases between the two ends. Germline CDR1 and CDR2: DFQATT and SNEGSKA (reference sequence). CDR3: CSAMDTSSGNTIYF. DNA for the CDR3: TGCAGTGCTATGGACACTAGCTCTGGAAACACCATATATTTT.

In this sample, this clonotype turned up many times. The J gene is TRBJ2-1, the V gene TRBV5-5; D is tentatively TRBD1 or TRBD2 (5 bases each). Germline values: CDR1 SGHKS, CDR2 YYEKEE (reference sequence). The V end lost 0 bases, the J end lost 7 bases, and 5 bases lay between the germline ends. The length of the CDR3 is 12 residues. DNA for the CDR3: TGTGCCAGCAGCTTGGGGGGGAATGAGCAGTTCTTC. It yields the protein CASSLGGNEQFF. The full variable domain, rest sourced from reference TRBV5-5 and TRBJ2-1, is DAGVTQSPTHLIKTRGQQVTLRCSPISGHKSVSWYQQVLGQGPQFIFQYYEKEERGRGNFPDRFSARQFPNYSSELNVNALLLGDSALYLCASSLGGNEQFFGPGTRLTVL.

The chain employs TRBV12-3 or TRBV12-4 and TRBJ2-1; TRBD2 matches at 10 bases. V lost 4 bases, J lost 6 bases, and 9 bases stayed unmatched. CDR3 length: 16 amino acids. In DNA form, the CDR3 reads TGTGCCAGCAGTTCCCTTAGCGGGGGGCCGATCAATGAGCAGTTCTTC. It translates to CASSSLSGGPINEQFF.

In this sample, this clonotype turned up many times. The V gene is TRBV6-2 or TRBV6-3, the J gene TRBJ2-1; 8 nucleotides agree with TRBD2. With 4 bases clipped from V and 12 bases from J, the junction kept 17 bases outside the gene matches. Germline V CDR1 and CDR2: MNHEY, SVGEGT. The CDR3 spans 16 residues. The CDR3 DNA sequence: TGTGCCAGCAGTTCGATCCTGACCGGGACTAGATATGTGCAGTTCTTC. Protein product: CASSSILTGTRYVQFF.

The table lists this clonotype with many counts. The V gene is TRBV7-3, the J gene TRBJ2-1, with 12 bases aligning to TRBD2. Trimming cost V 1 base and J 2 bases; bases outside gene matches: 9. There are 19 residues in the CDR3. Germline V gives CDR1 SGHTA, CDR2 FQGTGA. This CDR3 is CASSLRGRLAGVPYNEQFF. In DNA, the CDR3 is TGTGCCAGCAGCTTAAGGGGCCGACTAGCGGGGGTCCCCTACAATGAGCAGTTCTTC.

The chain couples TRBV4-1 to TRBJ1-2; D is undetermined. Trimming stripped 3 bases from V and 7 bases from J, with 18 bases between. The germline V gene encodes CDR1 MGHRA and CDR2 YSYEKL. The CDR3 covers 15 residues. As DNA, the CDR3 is TGCGCCAGCAGCCACCCCCGGGAAAGGGCTACTGGCTACACCTTC. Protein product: CASSHPRERATGYTF.

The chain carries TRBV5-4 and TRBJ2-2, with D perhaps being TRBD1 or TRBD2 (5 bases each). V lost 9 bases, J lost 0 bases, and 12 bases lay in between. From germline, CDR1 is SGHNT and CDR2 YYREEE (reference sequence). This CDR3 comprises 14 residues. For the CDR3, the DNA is TGTGCCACCTTCGAGGGACCGAACACCGGGGAGCTGTTTTTT. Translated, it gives CATFEGPNTGELFF.

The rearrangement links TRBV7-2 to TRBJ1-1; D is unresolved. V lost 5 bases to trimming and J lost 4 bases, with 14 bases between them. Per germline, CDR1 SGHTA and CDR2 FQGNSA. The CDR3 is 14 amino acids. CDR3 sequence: CASSPVKGVTEAFF. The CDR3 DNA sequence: TGTGCCAGCAGCCCAGTCAAAGGAGTCACTGAAGCTTTCTTT.

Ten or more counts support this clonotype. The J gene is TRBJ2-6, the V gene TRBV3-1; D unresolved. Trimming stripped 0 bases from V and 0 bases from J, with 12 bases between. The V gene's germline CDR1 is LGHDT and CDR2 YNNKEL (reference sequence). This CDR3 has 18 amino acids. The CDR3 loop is CASSQDLTSSSGANVLTF. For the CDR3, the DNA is TGTGCCAGCAGCCAAGATCTTACCAGCTCCTCTGGGGCCAACGTCCTGACTTTC.

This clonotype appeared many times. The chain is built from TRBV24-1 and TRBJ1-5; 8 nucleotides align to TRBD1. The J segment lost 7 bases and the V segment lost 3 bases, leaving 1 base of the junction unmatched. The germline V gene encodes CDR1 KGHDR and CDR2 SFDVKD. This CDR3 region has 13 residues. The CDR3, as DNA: TGTGCCACCAGTGATCCAGGGGGCCAGCCCCAGCATTTT. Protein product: CATSDPGGQPQHF.

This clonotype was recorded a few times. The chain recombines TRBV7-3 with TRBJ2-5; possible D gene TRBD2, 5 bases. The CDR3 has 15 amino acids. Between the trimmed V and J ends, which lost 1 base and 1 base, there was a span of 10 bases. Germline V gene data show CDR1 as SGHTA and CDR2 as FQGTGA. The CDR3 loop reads CASSLIAGLQETQYF. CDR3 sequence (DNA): TGTGCCAGCAGCTTAATTGCGGGCCTCCAAGAGACCCAGTACTTC.

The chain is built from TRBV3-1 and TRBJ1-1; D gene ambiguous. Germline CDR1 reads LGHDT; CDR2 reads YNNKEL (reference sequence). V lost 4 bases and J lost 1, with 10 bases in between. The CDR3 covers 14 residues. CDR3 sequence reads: CASSPPVSNTEAFF. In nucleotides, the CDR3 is TGTGCCAGCAGCCCACCCGTATCGAACACTGAAGCTTTCTTT.